The 2 T cell receptor beta chains below come from one sample, sequenced in a study of T-cell reconstitution after alpha-beta-depleted transplantation in children. Library preparation (for TCRbeta) was performed with unique molecular identifiers. A single record per CDR3 protein comes from TCRdb applying MiXCR to the PCR reads. The sample yields hundreds of thousands of distinct CDR3 sequences, about a tenth seen once. The sequenced sample was PBMCs, obtained before TCRalphabeta/CD19-depleted stem cell transplant. These receptors originate from a child younger than two with acute myeloid leukemia, due to receive a stem cell transplant.

This clonotype showed up many times. The chain couples TRBV6-5 to TRBJ2-2; D remains ambiguous. The V gene's germline CDR1 is MNHEY and CDR2 SVGAGI. CDR3 size: 13 residues. Trimming removed 2 bases at V and 6 bases at J, with 7 bases between. The CDR3 coding sequence is TGTGCCAGCAGTTACAGGGTCGCCGGGGAGCTGTTTTTT. This translates into CASSYRVAGELFF.

This clonotype was found many times. The V and J genes are TRBV7-9 and TRBJ2-5, with 12 bases lining up with TRBD1. This CDR3 has 15 amino acids. Germline values: CDR1 SEHNR, CDR2 FQNEAQ (reference sequence). V was pared by 5 bases and J by 5 bases, with 6 bases of the junction left unmatched. CDR3 DNA sequence: TGTGCCAGCAGCCGCGGGACAGGGGGCTATGAGACCCAGTACTTC. Residues: CASSRGTGGYETQYF.